This record covers a single TCR beta chain. Its antigen is undetermined. The unexposed donors gave CD4+ T cells in 2011-2018, prior to COVID-19. Uncultured naive and memory CD4+ T cells supplied DNA for deep TCR-beta sequencing. Some clones are missing from TCRdb's copy, which holds only in-frame ones; the method was immunoSEQ multiplex PCR. The repertoire holds under 70,000 clones, with 86% as singletons. The data were obtained in a study of CD4 T cells in relation to SARS-CoV-2 and coronaviruses. Regarding the study as a whole: No crossreactivity against non-spike viral proteins was tested here. Crossreactive clones expanded significantly less to SARS-CoV-2 than monoreactive clones.

This clonotype originated in a human donor in good health. Specimen: memory CD4+ T cells from PBMCs.

The CDR3 here is CASSLVVTTRSGANVLTF. The CDR3 DNA follows: TGTGCCAGCAGCTTAGTTGTGACAACCCGCTCTGGGGCCAACGTCCTGACTTTC. The V and J genes are TRBV7-6 and TRBJ2-6; D call uncertain. The V end was cut by 1 base, the J end by 0 bases, with 13 bases between. The germline CDR1 and CDR2 sequences are SGHVS and FNYEAQ. This CDR3 is 18 amino acids long.